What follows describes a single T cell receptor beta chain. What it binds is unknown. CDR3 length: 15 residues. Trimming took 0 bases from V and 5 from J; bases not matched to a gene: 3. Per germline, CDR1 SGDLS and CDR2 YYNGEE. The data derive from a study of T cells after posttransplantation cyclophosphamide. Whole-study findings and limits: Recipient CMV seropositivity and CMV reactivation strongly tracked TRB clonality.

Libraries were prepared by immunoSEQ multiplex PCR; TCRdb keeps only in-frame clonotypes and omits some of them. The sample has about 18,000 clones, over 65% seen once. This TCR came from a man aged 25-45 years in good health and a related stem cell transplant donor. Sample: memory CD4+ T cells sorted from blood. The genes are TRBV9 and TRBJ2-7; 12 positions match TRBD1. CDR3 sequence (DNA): TGTGCCAGCAGCGTAGGGGGACAGGGGGCCAACGAGCAGTACTTC. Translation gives CASSVGGQGANEQYF.